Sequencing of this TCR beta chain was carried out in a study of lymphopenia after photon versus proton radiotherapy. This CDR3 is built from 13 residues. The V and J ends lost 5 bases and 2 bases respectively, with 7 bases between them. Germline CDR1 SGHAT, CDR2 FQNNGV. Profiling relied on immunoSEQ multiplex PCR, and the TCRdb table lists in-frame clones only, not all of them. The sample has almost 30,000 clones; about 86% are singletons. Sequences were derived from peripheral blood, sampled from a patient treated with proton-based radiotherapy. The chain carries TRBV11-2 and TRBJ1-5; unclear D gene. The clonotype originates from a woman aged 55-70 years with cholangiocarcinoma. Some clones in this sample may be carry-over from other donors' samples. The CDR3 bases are TGTGCCAGCAGCGGGCAGGGCAATCAGCCCCAGCATTTT. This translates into CASSGQGNQPQHF.